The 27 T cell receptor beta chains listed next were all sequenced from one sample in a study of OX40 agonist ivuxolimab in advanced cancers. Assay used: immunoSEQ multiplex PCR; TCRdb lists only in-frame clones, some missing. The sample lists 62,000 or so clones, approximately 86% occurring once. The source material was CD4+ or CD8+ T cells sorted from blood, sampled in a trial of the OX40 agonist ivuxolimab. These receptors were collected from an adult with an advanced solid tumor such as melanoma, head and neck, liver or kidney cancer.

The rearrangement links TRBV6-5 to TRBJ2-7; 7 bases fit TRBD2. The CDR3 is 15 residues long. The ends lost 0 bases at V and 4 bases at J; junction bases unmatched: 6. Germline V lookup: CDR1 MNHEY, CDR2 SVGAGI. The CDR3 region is CASSYSMTSWYEQYF. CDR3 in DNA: TGTGCCAGCAGTTACTCGATGACTAGCTGGTACGAGCAGTACTTC.

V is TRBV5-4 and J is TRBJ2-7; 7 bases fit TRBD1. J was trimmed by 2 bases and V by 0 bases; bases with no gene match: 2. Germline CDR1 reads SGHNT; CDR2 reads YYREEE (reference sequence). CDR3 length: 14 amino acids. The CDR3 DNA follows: TGTGCCAGCAGCTTGGATGGACAGGCCTACGAGCAGTACTTC. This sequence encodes CASSLDGQAYEQYF.

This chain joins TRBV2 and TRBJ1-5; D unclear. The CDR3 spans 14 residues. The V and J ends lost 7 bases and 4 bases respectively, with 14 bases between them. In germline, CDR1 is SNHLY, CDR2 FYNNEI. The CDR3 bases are TGTGCCAGCAAGGTTCAGACCCCAAATCAGCCCCAGCATTTT. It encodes CASKVQTPNQPQHF.

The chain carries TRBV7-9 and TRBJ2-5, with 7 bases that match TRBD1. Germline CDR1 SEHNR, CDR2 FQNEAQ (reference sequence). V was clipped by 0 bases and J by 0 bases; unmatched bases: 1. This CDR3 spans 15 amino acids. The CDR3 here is CASSLAGGYQETQYF. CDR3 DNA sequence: TGTGCCAGCAGCTTAGCAGGGGGCTACCAAGAGACCCAGTACTTC. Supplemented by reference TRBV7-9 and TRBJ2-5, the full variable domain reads DTGVSQNPRHKITKRGQNVTFRCDPISEHNRLYWYRQTLGQGPEFLTYFQNEAQLEKSRLLSDRFSAERPKGSFSTLEIQRTEQGDSAMYLCASSLAGGYQETQYFGPGTRLLVL.

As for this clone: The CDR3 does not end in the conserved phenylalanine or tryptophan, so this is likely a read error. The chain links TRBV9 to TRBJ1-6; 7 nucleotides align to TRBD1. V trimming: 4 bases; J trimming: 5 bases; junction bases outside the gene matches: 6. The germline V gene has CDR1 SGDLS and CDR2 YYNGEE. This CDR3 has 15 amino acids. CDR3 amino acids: CASSLGGLNNSPLHL. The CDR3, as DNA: TGTGCCAGCAGCCTAGGGGGCCTCAATAATTCACCCCTCCACCTT.

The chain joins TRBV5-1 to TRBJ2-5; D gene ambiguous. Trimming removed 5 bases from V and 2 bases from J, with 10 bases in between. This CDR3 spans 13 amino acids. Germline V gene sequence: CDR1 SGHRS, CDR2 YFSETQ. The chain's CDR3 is CASRRTAQETQYF. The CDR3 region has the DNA TGCGCCAGCAGACGGACGGCTCAAGAGACCCAGTACTTC.

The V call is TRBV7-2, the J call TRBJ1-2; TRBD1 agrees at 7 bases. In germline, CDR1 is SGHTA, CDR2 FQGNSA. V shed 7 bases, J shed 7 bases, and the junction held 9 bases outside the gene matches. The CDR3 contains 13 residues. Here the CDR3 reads CASNSDRDRGYTF. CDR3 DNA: TGTGCCAGCAACAGCGACAGGGATCGTGGCTACACCTTC.

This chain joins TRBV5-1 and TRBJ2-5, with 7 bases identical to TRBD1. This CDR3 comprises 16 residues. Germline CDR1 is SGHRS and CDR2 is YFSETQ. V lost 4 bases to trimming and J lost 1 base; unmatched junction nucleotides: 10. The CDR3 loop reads CASSTGQATIQETQYF. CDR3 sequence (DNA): TGCGCCAGCAGCACAGGACAGGCGACCATCCAAGAGACCCAGTACTTC.

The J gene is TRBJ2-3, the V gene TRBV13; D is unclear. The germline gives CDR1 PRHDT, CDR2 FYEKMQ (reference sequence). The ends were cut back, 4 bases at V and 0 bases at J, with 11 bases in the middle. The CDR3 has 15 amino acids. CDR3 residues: CASSSRPISTDTQYF. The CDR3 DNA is TGTGCCAGCAGCTCTCGACCAATTAGCACAGATACGCAGTATTTT.

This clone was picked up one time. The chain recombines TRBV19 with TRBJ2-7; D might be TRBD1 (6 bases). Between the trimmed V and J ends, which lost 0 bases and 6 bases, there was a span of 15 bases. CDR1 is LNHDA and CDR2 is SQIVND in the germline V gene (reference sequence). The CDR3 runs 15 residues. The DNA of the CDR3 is TGTGCCAGTAGTATAGACCACACAGGGTCAGGCGAGCAGTACTTC. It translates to CASSIDHTGSGEQYF.

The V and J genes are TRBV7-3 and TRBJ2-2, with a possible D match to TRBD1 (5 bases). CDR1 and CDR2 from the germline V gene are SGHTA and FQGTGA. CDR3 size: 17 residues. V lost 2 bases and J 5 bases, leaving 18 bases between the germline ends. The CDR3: CASSLFGLSGATGELFF. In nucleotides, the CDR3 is TGTGCCAGCAGCTTATTTGGGTTATCTGGGGCTACCGGGGAGCTGTTTTTT.

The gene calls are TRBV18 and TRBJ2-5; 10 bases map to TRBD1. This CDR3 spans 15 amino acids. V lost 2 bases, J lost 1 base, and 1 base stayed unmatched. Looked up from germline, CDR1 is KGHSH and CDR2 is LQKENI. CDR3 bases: TGTGCCAGCTCACCAGACAGGGGGCGCCAAGAGACCCAGTACTTC. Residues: CASSPDRGRQETQYF.

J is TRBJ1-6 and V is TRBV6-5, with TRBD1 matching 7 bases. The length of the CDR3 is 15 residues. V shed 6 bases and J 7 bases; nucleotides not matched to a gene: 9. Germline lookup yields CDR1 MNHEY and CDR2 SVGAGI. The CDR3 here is CASRLPGQSNSPLHF. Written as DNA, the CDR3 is TGTGCCAGCAGACTACCGGGACAGAGCAATTCACCCCTCCACTTT.

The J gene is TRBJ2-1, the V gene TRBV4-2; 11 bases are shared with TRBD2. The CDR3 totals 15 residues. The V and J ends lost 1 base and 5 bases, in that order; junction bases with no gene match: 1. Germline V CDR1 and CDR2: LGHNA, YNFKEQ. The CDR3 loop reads CASSQGGLADNEQFF. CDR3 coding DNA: TGTGCCAGCAGCCAAGGGGGACTAGCGGACAATGAGCAGTTCTTC.

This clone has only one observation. CDR3: CASRARQGVTEAFF. CDR3 nucleotide sequence: TGTGCCAGCAGGGCCCGACAGGGAGTTACTGAAGCTTTCTTT. This chain uses TRBV2 with TRBJ1-1; 7 bases map to TRBD1. This CDR3 is 14 amino acids long. The trim removed 6 bases at V and 5 bases at J, leaving 9 bases unmatched. Germline lookup yields CDR1 SNHLY and CDR2 FYNNEI. The complete variable domain, with remaining parts taken from reference TRBV2 and TRBJ1-1, reads EPEVTQTPSHQVTQMGQEVILRCVPISNHLYFYWYRQILGQKVEFLVSFYNNEISEKSEIFDDQFSVERPDGSNFTLKIRSTKLEDSAMYFCASRARQGVTEAFFGQGTRLTVV.

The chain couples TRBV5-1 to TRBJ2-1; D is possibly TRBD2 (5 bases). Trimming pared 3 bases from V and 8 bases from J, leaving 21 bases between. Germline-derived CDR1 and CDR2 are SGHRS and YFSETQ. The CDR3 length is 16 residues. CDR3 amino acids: CASSSMLFAGGHEQFF. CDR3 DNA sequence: TGCGCCAGCAGCTCCATGCTATTCGCGGGCGGGCATGAGCAGTTCTTC.

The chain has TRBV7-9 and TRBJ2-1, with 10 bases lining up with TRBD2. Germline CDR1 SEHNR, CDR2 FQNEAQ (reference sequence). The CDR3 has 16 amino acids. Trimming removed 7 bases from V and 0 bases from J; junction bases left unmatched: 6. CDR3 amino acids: CASKSRLAGSYNEQFF. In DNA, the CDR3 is TGTGCCAGCAAGAGCCGACTAGCGGGCTCCTACAATGAGCAGTTCTTC. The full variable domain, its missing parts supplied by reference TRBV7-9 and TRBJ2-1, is DTGVSQNPRHKITKRGQNVTFRCDPISEHNRLYWYRQTLGQGPEFLTYFQNEAQLEKSRLLSDRFSAERPKGSFSTLEIQRTEQGDSAMYLCASKSRLAGSYNEQFFGPGTRLTVL.

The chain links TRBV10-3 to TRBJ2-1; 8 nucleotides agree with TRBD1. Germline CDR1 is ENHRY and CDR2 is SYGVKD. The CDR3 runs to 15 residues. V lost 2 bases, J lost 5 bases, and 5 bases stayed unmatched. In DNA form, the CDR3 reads TGTGCCATCAGTGAGAGCCAGGGGGCAGACAATGAGCAGTTCTTC. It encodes CAISESQGADNEQFF.

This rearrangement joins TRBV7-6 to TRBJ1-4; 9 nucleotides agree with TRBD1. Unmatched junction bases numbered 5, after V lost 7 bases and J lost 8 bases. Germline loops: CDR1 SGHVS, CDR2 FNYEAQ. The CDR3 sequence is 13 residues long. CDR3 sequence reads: CASNPGQGEKLFF. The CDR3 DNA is TGTGCCAGCAACCCGGGACAGGGCGAAAAACTGTTTTTT.

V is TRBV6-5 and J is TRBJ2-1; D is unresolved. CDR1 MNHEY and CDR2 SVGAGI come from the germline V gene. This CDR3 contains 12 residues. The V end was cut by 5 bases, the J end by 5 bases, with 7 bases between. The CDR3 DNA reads TGTGCCAGCAGTCCCACTAACAATGAGCAGTTCTTC. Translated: CASSPTNNEQFF.

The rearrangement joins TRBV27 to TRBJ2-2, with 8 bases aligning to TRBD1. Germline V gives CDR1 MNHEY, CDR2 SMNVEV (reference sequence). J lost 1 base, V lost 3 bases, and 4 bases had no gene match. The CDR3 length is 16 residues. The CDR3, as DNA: TGTGCCAGCAGTTTGCCCGGGACAGGGAACACCGGGGAGCTGTTTTTT. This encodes CASSLPGTGNTGELFF.

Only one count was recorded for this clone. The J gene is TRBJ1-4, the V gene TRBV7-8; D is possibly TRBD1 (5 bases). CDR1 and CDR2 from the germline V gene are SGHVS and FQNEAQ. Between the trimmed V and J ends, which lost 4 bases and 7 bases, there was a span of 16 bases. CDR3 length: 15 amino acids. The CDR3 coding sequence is TGTGCCAGCAGCTCCGGGCAGGGCACGTTTGAAAAACTGTTTTTT. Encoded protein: CASSSGQGTFEKLFF.

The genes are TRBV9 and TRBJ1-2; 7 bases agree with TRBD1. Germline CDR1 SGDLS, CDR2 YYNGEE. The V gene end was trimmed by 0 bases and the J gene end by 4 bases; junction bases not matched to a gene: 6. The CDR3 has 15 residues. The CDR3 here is CASSVDDREAYGYTF. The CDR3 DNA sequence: TGTGCCAGCAGCGTAGACGACAGGGAAGCCTATGGCTACACCTTC. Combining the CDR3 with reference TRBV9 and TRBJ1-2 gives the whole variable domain DSGVTQTPKHLITATGQRVTLRCSPRSGDLSVYWYQQSLDQGLQFLIQYYNGEERAKGNILERFSAQQFPDLHSELNLSSLELGDSALYFCASSVDDREAYGYTFGSGTRLTVV.

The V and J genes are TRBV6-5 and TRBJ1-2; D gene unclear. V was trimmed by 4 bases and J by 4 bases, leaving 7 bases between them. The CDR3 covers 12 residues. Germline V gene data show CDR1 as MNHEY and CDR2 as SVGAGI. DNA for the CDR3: TGTGCCAGCAGTTCTCAGTCCTATGGCTACACCTTC. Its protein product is CASSSQSYGYTF.

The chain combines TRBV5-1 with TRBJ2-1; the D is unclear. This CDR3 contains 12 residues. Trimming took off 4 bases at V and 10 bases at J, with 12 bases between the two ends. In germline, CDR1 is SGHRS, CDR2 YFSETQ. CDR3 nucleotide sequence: TGCGCCAGCAGCCCTCAAGCGTGGGAGCAGTTCTTC. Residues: CASSPQAWEQFF.

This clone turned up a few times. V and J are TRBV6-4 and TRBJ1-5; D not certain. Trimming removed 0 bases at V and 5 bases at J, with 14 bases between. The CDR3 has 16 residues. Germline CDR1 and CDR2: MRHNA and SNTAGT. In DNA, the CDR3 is TGTGCCAGCAGTGACTCAGCGATCCCCCGCCATCAGCCCCAGCATTTT. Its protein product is CASSDSAIPRHQPQHF.

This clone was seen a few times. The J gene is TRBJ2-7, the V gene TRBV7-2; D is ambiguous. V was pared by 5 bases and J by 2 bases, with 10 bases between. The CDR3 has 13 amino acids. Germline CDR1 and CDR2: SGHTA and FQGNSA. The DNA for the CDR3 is TGTGCCAGCAGCGAAGGACCAGCCTACGAGCAGTACTTC. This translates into CASSEGPAYEQYF.